What follows is one T cell receptor (beta chain) and its context. Its antigen is still unknown. V was pared by 6 bases and J by 6 bases, with 15 bases of the junction left unmatched. Germline assignment: CDR1 DFQATT and CDR2 SNEGSKA (reference sequence). There are 16 residues in the CDR3. TCRdb called the reads again in MiXCR, with one record for every CDR3 protein. Counted here are around 530,000 distinct CDR3 sequences, around 27% occurring once; the ten biggest clones make up less than 15%. The data are from a study of T cell repertoires in cytomegalovirus infection. Looking at the study overall: Matching HLA type and CMV infection were both indicated by public TCR beta signatures.

Study-wide results and caveats: The cumulative frequency of public TCR beta families distinguished individuals who carried CMV together with the relevant HLA. CMV-specific TCR beta clonotypes restricted by HLA-C were the ones dominating the ex vivo response.

Sequenced: PBMCs. The clonotype comes from a human donor in good health (CMV status not recorded). Some clones in this sample may be carry-over from other donors' samples. The chain links TRBV20-1 to TRBJ2-7; 12 positions match TRBD2. In DNA, the CDR3 is TGCAGTGCAGCAACTCTAGCGGGAGGGCTCTGGGGCGAGCAGTACGTC. Translation: CSAATLAGGLWGEQYV.